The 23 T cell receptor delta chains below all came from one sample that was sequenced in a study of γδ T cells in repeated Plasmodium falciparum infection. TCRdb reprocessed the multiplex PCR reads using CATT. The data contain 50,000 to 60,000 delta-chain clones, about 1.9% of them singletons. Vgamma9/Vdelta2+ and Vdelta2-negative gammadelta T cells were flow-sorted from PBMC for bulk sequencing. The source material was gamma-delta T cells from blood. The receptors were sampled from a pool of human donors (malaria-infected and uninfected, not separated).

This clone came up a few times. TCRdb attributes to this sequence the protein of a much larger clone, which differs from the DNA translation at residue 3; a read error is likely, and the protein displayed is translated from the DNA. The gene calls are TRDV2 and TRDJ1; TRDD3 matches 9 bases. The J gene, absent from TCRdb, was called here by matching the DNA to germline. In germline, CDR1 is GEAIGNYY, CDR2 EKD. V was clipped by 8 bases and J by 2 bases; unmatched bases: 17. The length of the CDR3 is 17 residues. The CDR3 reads CAYQDLLGEKSTDKLIF. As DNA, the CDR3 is TGTGCCTATCAGGACTTACTGGGGGAGAAGTCGACCGATAAACTCATCTTT.

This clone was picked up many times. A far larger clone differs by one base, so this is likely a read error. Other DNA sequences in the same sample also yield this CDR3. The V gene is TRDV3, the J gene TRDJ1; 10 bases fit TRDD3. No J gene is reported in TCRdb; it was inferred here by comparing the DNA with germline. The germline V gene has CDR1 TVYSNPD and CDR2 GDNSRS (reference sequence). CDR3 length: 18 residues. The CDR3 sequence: CAYSSSDGGYTNTDKLIF. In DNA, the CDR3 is TGTGCCTATAGCTCTTCCGATGGGGGATACACCAACACCGACAAACTCATCTTT. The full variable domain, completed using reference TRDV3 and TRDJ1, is CDKVTQSSPDQTVASGSEVVLLCTYDTVYSNPDLFWYRIRPDYSFQFVFYGDNSRSEGADFTQGRFSVKHILTQKAFHLVISPVRTEDSATYYCAYSSSDGGYTNTDKLIFGKGTRVTVEP.

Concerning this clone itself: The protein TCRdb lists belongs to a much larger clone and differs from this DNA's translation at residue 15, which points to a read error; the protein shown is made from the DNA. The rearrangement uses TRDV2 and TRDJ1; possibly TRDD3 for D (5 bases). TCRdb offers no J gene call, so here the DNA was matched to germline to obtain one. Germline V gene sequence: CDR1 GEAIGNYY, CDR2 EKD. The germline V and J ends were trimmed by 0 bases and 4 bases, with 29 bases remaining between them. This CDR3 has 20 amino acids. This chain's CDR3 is CACDTLQVGTGGQYIDKLIF. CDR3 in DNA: TGTGCCTGTGACACCCTCCAGGTGGGTACTGGTGGTCAATACATCGATAAACTCATCTTT.

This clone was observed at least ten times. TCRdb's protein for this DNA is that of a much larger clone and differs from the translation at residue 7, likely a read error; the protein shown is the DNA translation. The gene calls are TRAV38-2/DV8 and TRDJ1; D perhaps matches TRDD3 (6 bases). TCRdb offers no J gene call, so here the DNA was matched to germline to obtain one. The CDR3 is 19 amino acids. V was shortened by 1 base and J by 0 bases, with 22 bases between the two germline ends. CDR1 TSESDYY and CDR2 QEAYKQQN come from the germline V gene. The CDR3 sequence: CAYRSQAWGLLPYTDKLIF. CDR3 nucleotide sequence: TGTGCTTATAGGAGCCAAGCCTGGGGACTGCTACCGTACACCGATAAACTCATCTTT.

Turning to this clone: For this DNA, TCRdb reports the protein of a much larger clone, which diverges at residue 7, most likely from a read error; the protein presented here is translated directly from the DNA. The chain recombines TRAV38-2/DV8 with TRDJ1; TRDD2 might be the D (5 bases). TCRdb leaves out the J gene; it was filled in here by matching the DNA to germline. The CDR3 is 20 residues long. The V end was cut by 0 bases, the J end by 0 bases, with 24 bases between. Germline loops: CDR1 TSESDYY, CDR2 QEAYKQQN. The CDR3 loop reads CAYRSALPTNGLDYTDKLIF. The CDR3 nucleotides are TGTGCTTATAGGAGCGCGCTCCCTACCAACGGTTTGGACTACACCGATAAACTCATCTTT.

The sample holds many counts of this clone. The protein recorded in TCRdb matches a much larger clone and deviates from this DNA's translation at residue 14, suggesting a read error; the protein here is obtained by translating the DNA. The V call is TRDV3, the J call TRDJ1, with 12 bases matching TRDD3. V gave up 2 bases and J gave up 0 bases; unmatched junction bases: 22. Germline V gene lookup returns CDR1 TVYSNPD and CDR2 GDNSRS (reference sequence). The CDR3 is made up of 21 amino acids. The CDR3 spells CAFPIPPKAGGYGEYTDKLIF. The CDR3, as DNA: TGTGCCTTTCCGATCCCTCCTAAAGCTGGGGGATACGGAGAGTACACCGATAAACTCATCTTT. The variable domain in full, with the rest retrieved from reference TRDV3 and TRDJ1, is CDKVTQSSPDQTVASGSEVVLLCTYDTVYSNPDLFWYRIRPDYSFQFVFYGDNSRSEGADFTQGRFSVKHILTQKAFHLVISPVRTEDSATYYCAFPIPPKAGGYGEYTDKLIFGKGTRVTVEP.

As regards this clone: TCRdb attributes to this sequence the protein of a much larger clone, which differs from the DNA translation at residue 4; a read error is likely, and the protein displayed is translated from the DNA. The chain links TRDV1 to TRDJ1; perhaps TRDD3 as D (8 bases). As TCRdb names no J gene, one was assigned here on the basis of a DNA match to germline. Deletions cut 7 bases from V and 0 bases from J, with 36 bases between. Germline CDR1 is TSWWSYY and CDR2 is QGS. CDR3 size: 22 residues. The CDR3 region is CALEVPFLRRGWGTRYTDKLIF. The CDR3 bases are TGTGCTCTTGAGGTTCCCTTCCTCCGTCGGGGCTGGGGGACCCGATACACCGATAAACTCATCTTT.

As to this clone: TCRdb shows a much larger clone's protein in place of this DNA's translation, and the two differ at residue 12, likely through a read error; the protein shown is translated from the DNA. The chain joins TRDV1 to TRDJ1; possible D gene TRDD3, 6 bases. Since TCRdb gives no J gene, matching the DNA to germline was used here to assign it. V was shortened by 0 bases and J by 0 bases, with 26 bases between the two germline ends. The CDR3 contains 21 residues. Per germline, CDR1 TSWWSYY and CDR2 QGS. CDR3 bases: TGTGCTCTTGGGGAACTGGAGCCTGCTGTAATGGGGATTACGTACACCGATAAACTCATCTTT. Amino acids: CALGELEPAVMGITYTDKLIF.

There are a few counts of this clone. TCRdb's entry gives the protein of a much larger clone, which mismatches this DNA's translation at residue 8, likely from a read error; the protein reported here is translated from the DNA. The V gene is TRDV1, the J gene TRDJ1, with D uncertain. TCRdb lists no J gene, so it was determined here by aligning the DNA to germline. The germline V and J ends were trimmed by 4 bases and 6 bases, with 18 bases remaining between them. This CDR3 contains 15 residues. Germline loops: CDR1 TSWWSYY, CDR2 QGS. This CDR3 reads CALGASPLGPYKLIF. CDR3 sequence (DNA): TGTGCTCTTGGGGCAAGCCCACTTGGGCCCTATAAACTCATCTTT.

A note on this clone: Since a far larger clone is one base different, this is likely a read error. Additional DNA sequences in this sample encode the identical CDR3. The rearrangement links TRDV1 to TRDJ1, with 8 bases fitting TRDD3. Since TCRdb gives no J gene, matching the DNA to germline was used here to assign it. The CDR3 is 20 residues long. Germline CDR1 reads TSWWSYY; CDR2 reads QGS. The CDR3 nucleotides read TGTGCCCTTGGGGAATATCACGCCGGGGGATATAAGCCGTACACCGATAAACTCATCTTT. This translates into CALGEYHAGGYKPYTDKLIF.

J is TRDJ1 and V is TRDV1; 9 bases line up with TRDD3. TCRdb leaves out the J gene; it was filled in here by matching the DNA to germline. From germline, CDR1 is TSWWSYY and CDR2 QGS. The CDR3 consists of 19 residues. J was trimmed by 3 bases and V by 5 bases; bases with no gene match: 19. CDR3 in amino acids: CALGKFLWGIPVGADKLIF. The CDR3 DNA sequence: TGTGCTCTTGGGAAGTTCCTCTGGGGGATCCCGGTTGGCGCCGATAAACTCATCTTT.

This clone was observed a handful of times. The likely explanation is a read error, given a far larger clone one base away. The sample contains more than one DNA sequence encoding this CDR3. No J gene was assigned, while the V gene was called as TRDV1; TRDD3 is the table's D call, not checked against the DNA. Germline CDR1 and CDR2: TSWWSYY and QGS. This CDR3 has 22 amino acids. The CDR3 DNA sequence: TGTGCTCTTGGGAGTCGTTCTTCCTACGGGGGTACTGGGGGATACGCGAGGAAAAAACTCATCTTC. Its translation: CALGSRSSYGGTGGYARKKLIF.

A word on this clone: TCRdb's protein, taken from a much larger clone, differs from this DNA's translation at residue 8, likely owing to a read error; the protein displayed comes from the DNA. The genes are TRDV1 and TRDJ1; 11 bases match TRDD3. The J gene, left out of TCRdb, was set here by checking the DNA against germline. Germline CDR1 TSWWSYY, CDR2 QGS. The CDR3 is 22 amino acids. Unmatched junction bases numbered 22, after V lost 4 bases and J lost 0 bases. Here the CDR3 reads CALGGPFSPLRYWGIDTDKLIF. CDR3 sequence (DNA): TGTGCTCTTGGGGGGCCCTTTTCTCCCCTGCGATACTGGGGGATAGACACCGATAAACTCATCTTT.

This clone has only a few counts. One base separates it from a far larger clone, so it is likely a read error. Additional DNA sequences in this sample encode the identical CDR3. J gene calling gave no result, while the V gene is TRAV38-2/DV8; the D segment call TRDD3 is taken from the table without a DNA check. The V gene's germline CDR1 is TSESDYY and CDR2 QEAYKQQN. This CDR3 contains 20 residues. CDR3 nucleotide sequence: TGTGCTTACGGAGGAAGCCTTCCTATGGCCATGAACTGGGGGATACGAAGGCTCATCTTT. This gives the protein CAYGGSLPMAMNWGIRRLIF.

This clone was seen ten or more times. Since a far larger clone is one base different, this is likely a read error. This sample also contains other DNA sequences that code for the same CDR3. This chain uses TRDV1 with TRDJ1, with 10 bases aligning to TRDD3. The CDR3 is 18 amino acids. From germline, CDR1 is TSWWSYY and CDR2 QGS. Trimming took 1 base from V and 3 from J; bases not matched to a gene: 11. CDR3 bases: TGTGCTCTTGGGGAACCCTCACGCCTGGGGGATAACCCCGATAAACTCATCTTT. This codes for CALGEPSRLGDNPDKLIF.

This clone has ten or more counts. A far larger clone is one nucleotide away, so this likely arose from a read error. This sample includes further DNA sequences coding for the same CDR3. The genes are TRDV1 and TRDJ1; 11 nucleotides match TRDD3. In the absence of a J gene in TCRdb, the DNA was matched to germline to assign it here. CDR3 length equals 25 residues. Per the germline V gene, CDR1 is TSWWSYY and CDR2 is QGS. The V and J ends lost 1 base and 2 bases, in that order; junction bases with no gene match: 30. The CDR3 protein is CALGERTSYFWGIRRHVGRTDKLIF. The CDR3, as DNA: TGTGCTCTTGGGGAACGGACCTCCTACTTTTGGGGGATACGAAGGCATGTGGGGCGGACCGATAAACTCATCTTT.

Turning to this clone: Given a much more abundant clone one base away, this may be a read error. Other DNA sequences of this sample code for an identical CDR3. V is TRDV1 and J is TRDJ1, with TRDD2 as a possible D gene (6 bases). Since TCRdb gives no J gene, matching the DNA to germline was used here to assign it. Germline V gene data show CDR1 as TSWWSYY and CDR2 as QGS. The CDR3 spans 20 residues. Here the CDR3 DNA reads TGTGCTCTCGGGGAACTATGTTGCTTCCTGAAATTACGATCCCCCGATAAACTCATCTTT. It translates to CALGELCCFLKLRSPDKLIF.

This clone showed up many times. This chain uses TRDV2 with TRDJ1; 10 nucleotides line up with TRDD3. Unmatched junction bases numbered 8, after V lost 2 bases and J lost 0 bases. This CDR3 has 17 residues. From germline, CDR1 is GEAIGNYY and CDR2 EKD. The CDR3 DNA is TGTGCCTGTGACAACGTACTGGGGGATTCCCACACCGATAAACTCATCTTT. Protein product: CACDNVLGDSHTDKLIF.

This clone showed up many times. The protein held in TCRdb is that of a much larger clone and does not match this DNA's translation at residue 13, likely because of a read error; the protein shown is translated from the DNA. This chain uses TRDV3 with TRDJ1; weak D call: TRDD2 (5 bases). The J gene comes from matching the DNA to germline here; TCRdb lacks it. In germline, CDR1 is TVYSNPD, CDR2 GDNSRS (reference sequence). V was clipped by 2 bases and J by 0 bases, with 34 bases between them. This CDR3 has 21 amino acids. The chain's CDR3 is CAFCRAFKSMRDSSYTDKLIF. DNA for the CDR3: TGTGCCTTTTGCCGGGCCTTCAAGTCGATGAGGGACAGCTCGTACACCGATAAACTCATCTTT.

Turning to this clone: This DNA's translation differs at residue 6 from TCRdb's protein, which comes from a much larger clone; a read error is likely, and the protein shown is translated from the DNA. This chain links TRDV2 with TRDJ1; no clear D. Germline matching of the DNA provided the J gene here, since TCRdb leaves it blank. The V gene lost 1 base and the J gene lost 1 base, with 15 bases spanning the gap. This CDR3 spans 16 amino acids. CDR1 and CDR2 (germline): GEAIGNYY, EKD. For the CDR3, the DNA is TGTGCCTGTGACACGGAGATTTATAGGATCACCGATAAACTCATCTTT. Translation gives CACDTEIYRITDKLIF.

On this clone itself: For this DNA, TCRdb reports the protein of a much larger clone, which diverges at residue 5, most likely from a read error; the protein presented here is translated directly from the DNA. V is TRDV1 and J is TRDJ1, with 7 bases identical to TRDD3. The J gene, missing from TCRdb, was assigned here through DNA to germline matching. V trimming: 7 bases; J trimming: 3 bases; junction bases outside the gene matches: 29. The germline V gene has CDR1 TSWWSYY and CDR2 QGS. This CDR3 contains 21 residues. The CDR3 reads CALAPTPPLMGYPKVADKLIF. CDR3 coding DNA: TGTGCTCTTGCCCCAACTCCCCCCCTGATGGGATACCCCAAAGTAGCCGATAAACTCATCTTT.

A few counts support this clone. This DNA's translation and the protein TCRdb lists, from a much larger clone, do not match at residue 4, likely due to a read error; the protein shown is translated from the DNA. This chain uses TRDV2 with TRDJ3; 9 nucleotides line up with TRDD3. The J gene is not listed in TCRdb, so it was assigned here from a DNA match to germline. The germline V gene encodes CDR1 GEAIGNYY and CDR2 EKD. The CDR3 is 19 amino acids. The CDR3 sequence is CACGTGCLGDPWDTRQMFF. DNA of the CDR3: TGTGCCTGTGGCACCGGGTGTCTGGGGGATCCCTGGGACACCCGACAGATGTTTTTC.

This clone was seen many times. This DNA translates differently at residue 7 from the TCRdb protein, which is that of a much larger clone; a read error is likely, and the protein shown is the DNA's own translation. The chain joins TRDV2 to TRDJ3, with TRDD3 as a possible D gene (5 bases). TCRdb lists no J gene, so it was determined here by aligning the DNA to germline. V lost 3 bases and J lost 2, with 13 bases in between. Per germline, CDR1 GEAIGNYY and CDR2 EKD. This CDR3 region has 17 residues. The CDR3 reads CACDGYRGAWDTRQMFF. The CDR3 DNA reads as TGTGCCTGTGACGGGTACCGGGGAGCCTGGGACACCCGACAGATGTTTTTC.